This TCR beta chain was profiled in a study of cytomegalovirus exposure and HLA in healthy donors. Study in general: According to later analysis, the same platform produced the 120 validation and about 630 first-cohort repertoires.

Germline-derived CDR1 and CDR2 are SGHDT and YYEEEE. V dropped 0 bases and J dropped 7; count of bases not matched to a gene: 4. The CDR3 totals 14 residues. Study-wide findings and caveats: Listed as cytomegalovirus-associated were 150 or so TCR beta chains. CMV antigen specificity of a few CMV-associated chains was confirmed in vitro.

As regards this clone: Its antigen is still unknown.

The donors were members of the validation cohort, which comprised 90 to 150 subjects and was separate from the first cohort of 600 to 800 subjects. Sequencing used immunoSEQ multiplex PCR; TCRdb keeps in-frame clones, though not all of them. The sample includes approximately 120,000 clones, approximately 95% of them seen just once. This receptor was identified in a young man in good health and CMV-seronegative. The V call is TRBV5-6, the J call TRBJ2-1; 7 nucleotides line up with TRBD2. The sample comprised PBMCs. The CDR3 loop is CASSLGSSGNEQFF. CDR3 coding DNA: TGTGCCAGCAGCTTGGGTTCTAGCGGAAATGAGCAGTTCTTC.